Sequencing of this T cell receptor beta chain was carried out in a study of T cells in Graves' hyperthyroidism and ophthalmopathy. The authors obtained PBMCs from about 9.5 ml of fresh peripheral blood. This CDR3 spans 14 amino acids. V lost 5 bases and J lost 0, with 6 bases in between. CDR1 is SGHRS and CDR2 is YFSETQ in the germline V gene. The source material, RNA transcripts, was used to amplify TCR beta CDR3 regions. First-round RT-PCR of the TCR CDR3 relied on the HTBI primer set. TCRdb passed the multiplex PCR reads through MiXCR, listing each CDR3 protein once. In the table there are a few hundred thousand distinct CDR3 sequences, 25% of which are singletons.

Sequencing was performed on blood. This sequence originates from a man in his forties or fifties with Graves' hyperthyroidism. This sequence joins TRBV5-1 and TRBJ2-6; D remains ambiguous. This chain's CDR3 is CASSFTSGANVLTF. The CDR3 region has the DNA TGCGCCAGCAGTTTTACCTCTGGGGCCAACGTCCTGACTTTC.